This T cell receptor beta chain came from a study of cytomegalovirus exposure and HLA in healthy donors. On the study more broadly: Caucasian-associated ancestry cluster membership applied to under 85% of 300 to 450 genotyped donors.

The study's findings and limits: What a later analysis reportedly showed was that an Asian-associated ancestry cluster had fewer N-insertions than the approximately 670-donor mean. The study had only CMV serostatus as immune exposure information. Most sequenced TCRs were rare (though some public TCRs occurred in many donors).

Germline V lookup: CDR1 GTSNPN, CDR2 SVGIG (reference sequence). V lost 8 bases, J lost 2 bases, and 10 bases stayed unmatched. This CDR3 is built from 14 residues. Note on this clone: What it binds is unknown.

PCR was performed using 60 Vbeta and 13 Jbeta primers. The assay was immunoSEQ multiplex PCR, and TCRdb's table has in-frame clones only and misses some. The sample holds around 100,000 clones; about 80% are singletons and the top ten take roughly 6.2%. Sequences were obtained from PBMCs. J is TRBJ2-7 and V is TRBV30; 9 nucleotides align to TRBD1. This receptor was taken from a man in his sixties in good health and CMV-seropositive. The DNA for the CDR3 is TGTGCCGTCATCGGACAGGGGCTTACCTACGAGCAGTACTTC. The encoded protein is CAVIGQGLTYEQYF.